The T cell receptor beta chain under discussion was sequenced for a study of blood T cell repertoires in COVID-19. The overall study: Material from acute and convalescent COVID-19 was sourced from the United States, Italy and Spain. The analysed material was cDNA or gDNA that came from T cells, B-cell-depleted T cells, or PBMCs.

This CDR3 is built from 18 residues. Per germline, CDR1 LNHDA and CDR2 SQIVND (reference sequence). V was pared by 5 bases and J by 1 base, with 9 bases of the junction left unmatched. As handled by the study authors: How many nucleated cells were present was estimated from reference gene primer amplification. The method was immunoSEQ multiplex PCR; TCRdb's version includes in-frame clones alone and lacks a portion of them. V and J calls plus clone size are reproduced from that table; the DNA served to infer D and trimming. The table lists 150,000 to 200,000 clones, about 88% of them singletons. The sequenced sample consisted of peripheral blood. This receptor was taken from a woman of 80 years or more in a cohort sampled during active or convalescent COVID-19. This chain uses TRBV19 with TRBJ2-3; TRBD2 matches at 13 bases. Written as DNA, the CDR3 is TGTGCCAGTAGTGCACTAGCGGGAGGGCCTGATGGCACAGATACGCAGTATTTT. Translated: CASSALAGGPDGTDTQYF.